This TCR beta chain was sequenced for a study of T cell responses to AZD1222 COVID-19 vaccine. Overall study findings and caveats: Repertoire samples came only from after the peak T cell response.

TCRdb's table, derived via immunoSEQ multiplex PCR, lists solely in-frame clones and lacks some. The sample has about 100,000 clones; 70% to 90% are singletons. Germline V gene data show CDR1 as MDHEN and CDR2 as SYDVKM. V was trimmed by 5 bases and J by 0 bases, leaving 11 bases between them. The CDR3 has 14 amino acids. This clone was detected only a few times. Antigen unknown. The gene calls are TRBV28 and TRBJ2-7; D is possibly TRBD1 or TRBD2 (5 bases each). This TCR came from an adult in good health. The sequenced sample was peripheral blood, obtained on day 0 of MenACWY control vaccination. DNA of the CDR3: TGTGCCAGCAGTCCCTGGGACGGCTCCTACGAGCAGTACTTC. It translates to CASSPWDGSYEQYF.